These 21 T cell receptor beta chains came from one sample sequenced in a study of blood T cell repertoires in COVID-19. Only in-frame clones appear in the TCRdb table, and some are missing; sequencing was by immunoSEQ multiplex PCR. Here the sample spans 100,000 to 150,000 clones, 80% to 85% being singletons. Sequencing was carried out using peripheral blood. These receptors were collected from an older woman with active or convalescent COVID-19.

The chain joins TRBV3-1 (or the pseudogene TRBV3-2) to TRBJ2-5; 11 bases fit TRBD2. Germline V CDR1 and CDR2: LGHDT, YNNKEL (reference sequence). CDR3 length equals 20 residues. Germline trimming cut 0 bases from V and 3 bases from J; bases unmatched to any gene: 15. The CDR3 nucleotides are TGTGCCAGCAGCCAAGATAGTCTTAGGCTAGCGGGGGGCCAAGAAGAGACCCAGTACTTC. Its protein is CASSQDSLRLAGGQEETQYF.

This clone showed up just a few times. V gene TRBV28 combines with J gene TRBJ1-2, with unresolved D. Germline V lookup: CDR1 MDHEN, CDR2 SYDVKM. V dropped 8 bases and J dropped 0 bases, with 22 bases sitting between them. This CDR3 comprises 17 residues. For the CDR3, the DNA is TGTGCCAGCGGTTCTTATCGGTCTGCGATATCTAACTATGGCTACACCTTC. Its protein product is CASGSYRSAISNYGYTF.

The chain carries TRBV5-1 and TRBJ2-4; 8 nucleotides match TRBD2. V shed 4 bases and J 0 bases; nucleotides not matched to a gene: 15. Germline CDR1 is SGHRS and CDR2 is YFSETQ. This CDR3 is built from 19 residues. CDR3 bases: TGCGCCAGCAGCGGTGCGGGGGGCGCACGTGGAGGAGCCAAAAACATTCAGTACTTC. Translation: CASSGAGGARGGAKNIQYF. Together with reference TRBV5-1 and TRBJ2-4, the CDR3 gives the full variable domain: KAGVTQTPRYLIKTRGQQVTLSCSPISGHRSVSWYQQTPGQGLQFLFEYFSETQRNKGNFPGRFSGRQFSNSRSEMNVSTLELGDSALYLCASSGAGGARGGAKNIQYFGAGTRLSVL.

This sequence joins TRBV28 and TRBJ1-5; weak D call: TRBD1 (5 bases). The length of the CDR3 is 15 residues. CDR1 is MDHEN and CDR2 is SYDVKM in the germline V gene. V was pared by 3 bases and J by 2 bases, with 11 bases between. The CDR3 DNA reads TGTGCCAGCAGTTTGCTGGGGGAGGGCAATCAGCCCCAGCATTTT. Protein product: CASSLLGEGNQPQHF.

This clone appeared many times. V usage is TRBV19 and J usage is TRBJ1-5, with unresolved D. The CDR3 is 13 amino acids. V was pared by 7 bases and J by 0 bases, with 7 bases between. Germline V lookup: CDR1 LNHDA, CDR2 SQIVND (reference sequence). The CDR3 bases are TGTGCCAGTAAGACTTATAGCAATCAGCCCCAGCATTTT. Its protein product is CASKTYSNQPQHF.

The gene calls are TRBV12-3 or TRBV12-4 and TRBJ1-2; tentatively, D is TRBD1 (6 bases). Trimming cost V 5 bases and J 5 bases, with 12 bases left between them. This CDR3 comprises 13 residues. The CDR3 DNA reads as TGTGCCAGCAGTGCCGACAGGAATTATGGCTACACCTTC. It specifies CASSADRNYGYTF.

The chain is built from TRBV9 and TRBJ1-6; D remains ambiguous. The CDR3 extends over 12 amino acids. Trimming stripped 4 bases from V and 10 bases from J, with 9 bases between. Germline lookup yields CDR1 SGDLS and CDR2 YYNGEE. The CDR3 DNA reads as TGTGCCAGCAGCTTCGGAGTGTCACCCCTCCACTTT. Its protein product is CASSFGVSPLHF.

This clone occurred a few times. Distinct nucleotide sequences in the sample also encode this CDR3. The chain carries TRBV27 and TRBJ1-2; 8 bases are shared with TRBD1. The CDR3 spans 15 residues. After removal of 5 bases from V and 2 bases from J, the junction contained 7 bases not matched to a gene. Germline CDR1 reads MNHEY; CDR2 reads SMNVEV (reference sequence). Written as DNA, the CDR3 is TGTGCCAGCAGTGCCTTGACAGGGGAAAACTATGGCTACACCTTC. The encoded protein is CASSALTGENYGYTF.

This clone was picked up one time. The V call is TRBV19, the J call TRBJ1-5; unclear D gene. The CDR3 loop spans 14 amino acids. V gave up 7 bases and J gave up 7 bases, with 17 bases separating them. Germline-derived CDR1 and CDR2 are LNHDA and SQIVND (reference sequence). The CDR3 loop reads CASTNSGGGQPQHF. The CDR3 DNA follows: TGTGCCAGTACCAACTCGGGAGGAGGACAGCCCCAGCATTTT.

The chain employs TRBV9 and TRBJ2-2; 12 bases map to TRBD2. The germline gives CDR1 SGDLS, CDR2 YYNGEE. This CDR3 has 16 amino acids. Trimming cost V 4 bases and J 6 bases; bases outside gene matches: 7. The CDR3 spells CASSRISSGGAGELFF. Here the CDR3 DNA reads TGTGCCAGCAGCCGCATTTCTAGCGGGGGGGCCGGGGAGCTGTTTTTT. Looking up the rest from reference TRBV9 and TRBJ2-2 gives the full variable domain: DSGVTQTPKHLITATGQRVTLRCSPRSGDLSVYWYQQSLDQGLQFLIQYYNGEERAKGNILERFSAQQFPDLHSELNLSSLELGDSALYFCASSRISSGGAGELFFGEGSRLTVL.

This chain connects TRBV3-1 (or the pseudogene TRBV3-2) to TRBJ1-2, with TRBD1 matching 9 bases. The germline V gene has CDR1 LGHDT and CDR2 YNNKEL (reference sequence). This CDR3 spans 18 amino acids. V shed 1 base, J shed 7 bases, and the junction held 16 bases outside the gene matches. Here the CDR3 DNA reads TGTGCCAGCAGCCAAGCGCGACGACCGGGACAGGGATCTTCTGGCTACACCTTC. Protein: CASSQARRPGQGSSGYTF.

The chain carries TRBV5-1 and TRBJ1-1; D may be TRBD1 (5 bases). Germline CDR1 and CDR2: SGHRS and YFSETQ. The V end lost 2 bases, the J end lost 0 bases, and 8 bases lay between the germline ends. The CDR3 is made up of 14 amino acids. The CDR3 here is CASSFTGVNTEAFF. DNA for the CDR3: TGCGCCAGCAGCTTTACAGGAGTGAACACTGAAGCTTTCTTT.

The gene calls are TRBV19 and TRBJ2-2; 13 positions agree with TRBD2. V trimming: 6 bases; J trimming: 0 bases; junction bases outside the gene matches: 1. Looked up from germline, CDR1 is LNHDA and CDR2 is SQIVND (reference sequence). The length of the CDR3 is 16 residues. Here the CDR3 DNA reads TGTGCCAGTAGGGGACTAGCGGGATCGAACACCGGGGAGCTGTTTTTT. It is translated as CASRGLAGSNTGELFF.

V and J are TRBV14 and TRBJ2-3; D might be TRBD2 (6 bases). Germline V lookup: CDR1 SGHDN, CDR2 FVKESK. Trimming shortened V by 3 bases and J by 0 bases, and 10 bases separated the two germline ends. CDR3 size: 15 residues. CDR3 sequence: CASSHTGTSTDTQYF. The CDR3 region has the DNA TGTGCCAGCAGCCATACCGGGACTAGCACAGATACGCAGTATTTT. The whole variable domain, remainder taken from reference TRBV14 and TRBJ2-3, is EAGVTQFPSHSVIEKGQTVTLRCDPISGHDNLYWYRRVMGKEIKFLLHFVKESKQDESGMPNNRFLAERTGGTYSTLKVQPAELEDSGVYFCASSHTGTSTDTQYFGPGTRLTVL.

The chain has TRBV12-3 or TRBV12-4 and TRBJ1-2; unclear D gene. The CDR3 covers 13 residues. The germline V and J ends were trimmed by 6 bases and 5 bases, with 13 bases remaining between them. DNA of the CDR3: TGTGCCAGCAGGCTACGAACAGATTATGGCTACACCTTC. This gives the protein CASRLRTDYGYTF.

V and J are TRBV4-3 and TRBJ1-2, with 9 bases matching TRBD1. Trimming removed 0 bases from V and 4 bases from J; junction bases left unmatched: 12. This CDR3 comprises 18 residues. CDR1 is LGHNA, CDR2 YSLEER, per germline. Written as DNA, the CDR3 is TGCGCCAGCAGCCAAGACCACCAACAGGGGGCAAAAGTCTATGGCTACACCTTC. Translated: CASSQDHQQGAKVYGYTF.

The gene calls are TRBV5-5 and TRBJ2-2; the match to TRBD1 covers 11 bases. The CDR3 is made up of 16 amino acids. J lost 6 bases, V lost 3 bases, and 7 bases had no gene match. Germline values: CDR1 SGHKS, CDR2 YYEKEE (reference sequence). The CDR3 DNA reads TGTGCCAGCAGCTCCCTCGGACAGGGGGCTGCCGGGGAGCTGTTTTTT. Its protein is CASSSLGQGAAGELFF. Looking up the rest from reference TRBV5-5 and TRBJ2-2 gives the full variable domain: DAGVTQSPTHLIKTRGQQVTLRCSPISGHKSVSWYQQVLGQGPQFIFQYYEKEERGRGNFPDRFSARQFPNYSSELNVNALLLGDSALYLCASSSLGQGAAGELFFGEGSRLTVL.

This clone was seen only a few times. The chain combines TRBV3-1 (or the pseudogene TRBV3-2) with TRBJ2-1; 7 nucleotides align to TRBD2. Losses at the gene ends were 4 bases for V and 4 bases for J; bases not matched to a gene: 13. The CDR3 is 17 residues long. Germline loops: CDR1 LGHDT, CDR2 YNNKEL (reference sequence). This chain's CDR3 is CASSPLFTGTTYNEQFF. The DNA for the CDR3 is TGTGCCAGCAGCCCTCTATTTACCGGGACTACTTACAATGAGCAGTTCTTC.

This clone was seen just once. This CDR3 reads CASSLAGYGYTF. The CDR3 nucleotides are TGTGCCAGCAGCTTGGCAGGCTATGGCTACACCTTC. The chain couples TRBV5-8 to TRBJ1-2; D is undetermined. Per germline, CDR1 SGHTS and CDR2 YDEGEE. Trimming left V 0 bases short and J 4 bases short, with 4 bases between. This CDR3 has 12 residues.

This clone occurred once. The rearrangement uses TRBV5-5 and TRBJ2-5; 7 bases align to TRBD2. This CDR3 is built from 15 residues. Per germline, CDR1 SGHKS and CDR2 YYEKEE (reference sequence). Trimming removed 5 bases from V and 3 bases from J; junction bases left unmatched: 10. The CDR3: CASSSPRAGKETQYF. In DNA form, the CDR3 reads TGTGCCAGCAGTTCTCCACGAGCGGGGAAAGAGACCCAGTACTTC.

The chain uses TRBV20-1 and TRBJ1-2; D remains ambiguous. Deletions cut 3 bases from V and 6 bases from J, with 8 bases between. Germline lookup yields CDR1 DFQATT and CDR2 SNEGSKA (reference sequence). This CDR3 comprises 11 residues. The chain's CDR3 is CSASFSDGYTF. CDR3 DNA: TGCAGTGCTAGTTTTTCCGATGGCTACACCTTC.